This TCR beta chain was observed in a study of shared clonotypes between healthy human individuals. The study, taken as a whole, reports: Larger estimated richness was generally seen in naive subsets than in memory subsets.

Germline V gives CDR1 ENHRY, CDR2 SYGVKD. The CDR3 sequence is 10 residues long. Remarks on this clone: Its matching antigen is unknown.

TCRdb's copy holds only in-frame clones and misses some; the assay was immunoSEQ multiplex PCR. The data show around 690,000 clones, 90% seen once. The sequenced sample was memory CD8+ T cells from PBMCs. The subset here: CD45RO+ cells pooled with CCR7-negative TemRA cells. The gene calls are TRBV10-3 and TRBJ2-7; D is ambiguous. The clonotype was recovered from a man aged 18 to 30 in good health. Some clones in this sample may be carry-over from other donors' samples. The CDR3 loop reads CKRRLSEQYF. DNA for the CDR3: TGTAAACGACGGCTTTCCGAGCAGTACTTC.